This TCR beta chain was recovered during a study of blood T cell dynamics during melanoma immunotherapy. The time point is: pre-treatment baseline. V shed 8 bases and J shed 5 bases, with 13 bases lying between them. The germline gives CDR1 LNHNV, CDR2 YYDKDF (reference sequence). The CDR3 extends over 13 amino acids. Here immunoSEQ multiplex PCR was the method, and the copy in TCRdb shows in-frame clones only, minus some. The sample has approximately 240 clones; around 72% are singletons. The count of this clone is one. The chain links TRBV15 to TRBJ2-1, with D uncertain. The receptor's source is a human donor with melanoma. Sequencing was performed on central memory CD8+ T cells from blood, taken from a patient treated with checkpoint blockade. The CDR3: CATGFKKDNEQFF. DNA of the CDR3: TGTGCCACCGGTTTTAAAAAGGACAATGAGCAGTTCTTC.